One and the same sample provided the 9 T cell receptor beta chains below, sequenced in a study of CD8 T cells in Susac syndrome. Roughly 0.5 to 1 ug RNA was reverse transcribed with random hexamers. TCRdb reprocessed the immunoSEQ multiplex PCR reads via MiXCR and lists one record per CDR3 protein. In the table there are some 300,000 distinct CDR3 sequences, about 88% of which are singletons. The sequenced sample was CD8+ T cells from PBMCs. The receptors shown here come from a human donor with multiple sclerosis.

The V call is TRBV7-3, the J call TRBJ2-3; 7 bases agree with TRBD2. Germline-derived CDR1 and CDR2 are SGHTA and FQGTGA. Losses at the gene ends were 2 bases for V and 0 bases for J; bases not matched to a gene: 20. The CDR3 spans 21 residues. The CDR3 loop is CASSLYNWREPTFTSTDTQYF. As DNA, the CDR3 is TGTGCCAGCAGCTTATATAATTGGCGGGAGCCTACTTTCACTAGCACAGATACGCAGTATTTT.

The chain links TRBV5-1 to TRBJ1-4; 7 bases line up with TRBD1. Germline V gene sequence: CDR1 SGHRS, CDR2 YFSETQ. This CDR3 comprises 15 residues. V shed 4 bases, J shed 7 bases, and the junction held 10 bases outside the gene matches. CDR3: CASSPGEGGSEKLFF. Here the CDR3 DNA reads TGCGCCAGCAGCCCTGGGGAAGGGGGCAGTGAAAAACTGTTTTTT.

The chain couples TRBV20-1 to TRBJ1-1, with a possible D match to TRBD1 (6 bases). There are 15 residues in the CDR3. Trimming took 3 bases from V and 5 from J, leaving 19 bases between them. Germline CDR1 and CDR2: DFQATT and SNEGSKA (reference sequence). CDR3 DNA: TGCAGTGCTAGTCGGACAGTCCGGCAGAGGACTGAAGCTTTCTTT. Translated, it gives CSASRTVRQRTEAFF.

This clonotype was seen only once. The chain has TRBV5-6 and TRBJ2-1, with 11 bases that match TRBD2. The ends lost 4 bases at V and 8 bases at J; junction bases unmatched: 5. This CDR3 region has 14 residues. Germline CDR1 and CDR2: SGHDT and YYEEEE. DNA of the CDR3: TGTGCCAGCAGCATGGGACTAGCGGTAGATGAGCAGTTCTTC. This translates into CASSMGLAVDEQFF. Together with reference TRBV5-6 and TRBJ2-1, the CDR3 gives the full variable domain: DAGVTQSPTHLIKTRGQQVTLRCSPKSGHDTVSWYQQALGQGPQFIFQYYEEEERQRGNFPDRFSGHQFPNYSSELNVNALLLGDSALYLCASSMGLAVDEQFFGPGTRLTVL.

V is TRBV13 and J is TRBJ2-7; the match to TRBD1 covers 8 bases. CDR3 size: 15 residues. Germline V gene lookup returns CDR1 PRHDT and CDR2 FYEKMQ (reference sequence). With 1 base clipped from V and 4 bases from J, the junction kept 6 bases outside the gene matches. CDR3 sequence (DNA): TGTGCCAGCAGCTTAGAAGGTCAGGGGGCGTACGAGCAGTACTTC. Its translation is CASSLEGQGAYEQYF. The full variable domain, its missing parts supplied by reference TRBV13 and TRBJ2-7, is AAGVIQSPRHLIKEKRETATLKCYPIPRHDTVYWYQQGPGQDPQFLISFYEKMQSDKGSIPDRFSAQQFSDYHSELNMSSLELGDSALYFCASSLEGQGAYEQYFGPGTRLTVT.

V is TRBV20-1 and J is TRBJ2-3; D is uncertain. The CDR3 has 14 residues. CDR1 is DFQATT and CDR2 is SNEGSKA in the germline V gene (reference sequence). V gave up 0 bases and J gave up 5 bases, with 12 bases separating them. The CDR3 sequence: CSARDKGRIDTQYF. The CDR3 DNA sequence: TGCAGTGCTAGAGATAAAGGTAGAATAGATACGCAGTATTTT.

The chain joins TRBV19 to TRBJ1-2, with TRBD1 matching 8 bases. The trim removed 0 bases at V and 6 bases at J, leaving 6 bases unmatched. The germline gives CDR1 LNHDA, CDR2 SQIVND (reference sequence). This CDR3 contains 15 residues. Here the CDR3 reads CASSIDMDRENGYTF. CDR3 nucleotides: TGTGCCAGTAGTATAGATATGGACAGGGAAAATGGCTACACCTTC. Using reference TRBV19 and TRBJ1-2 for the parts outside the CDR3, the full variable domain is DGGITQSPKYLFRKEGQNVTLSCEQNLNHDAMYWYRQDPGQGLRLIYYSQIVNDFQKGDIAEGYSVSREKKESFPLTVTSAQKNPTAFYLCASSIDMDRENGYTFGSGTRLTVV.

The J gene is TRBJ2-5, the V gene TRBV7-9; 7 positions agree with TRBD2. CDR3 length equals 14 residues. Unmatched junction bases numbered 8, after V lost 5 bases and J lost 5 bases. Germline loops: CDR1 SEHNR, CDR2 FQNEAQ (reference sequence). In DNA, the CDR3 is TGTGCCAGCAGCCCAGGCGCGGGAGTGGAGACCCAGTACTTC. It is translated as CASSPGAGVETQYF.

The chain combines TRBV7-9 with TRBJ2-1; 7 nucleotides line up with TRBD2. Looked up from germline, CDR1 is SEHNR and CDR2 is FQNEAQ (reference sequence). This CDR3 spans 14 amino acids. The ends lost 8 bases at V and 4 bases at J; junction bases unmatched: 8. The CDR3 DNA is TGTGCCAGCTTCGGCGGGAGCCCTTACAATGAGCAGTTCTTC. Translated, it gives CASFGGSPYNEQFF.